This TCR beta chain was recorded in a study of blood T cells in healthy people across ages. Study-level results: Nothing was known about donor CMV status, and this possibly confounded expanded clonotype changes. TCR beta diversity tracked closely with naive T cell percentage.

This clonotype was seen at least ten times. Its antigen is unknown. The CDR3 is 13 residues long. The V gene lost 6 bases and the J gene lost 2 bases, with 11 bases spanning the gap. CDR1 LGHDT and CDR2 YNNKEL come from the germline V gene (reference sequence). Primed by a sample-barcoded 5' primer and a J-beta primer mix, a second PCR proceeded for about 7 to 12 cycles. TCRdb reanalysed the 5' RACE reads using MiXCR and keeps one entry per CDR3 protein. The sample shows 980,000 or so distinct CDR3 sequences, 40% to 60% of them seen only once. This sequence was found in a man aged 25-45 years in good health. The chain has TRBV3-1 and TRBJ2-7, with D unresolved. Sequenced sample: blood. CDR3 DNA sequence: TGTGCCAGCAGTTTAGGACGCCCCTACGAGCAGTACTTC. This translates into CASSLGRPYEQYF.